The 15 T cell receptor beta chains given below trace back to one sample, sequenced in a study of graft-versus-host responses after intestinal transplantation. Their recognized antigens are unknown. The assay was immunoSEQ multiplex PCR, and TCRdb's table has in-frame clones only and misses some. The repertoire holds fewer than 95,000 clones, with 80% to 95% as singletons. The sequencing here drew on unstimulated CD8+ T cells sorted from spleen or lymph node cells, taken before transplant. The receptors derive from a human donor who was the organ donor for an intestinal transplant.

The rearrangement joins TRBV4-3 to TRBJ1-4, with unresolved D. Germline V CDR1 and CDR2: LGHNA, YSLEER. The V end lost 0 bases, the J end lost 6 bases, and 11 bases lay between the germline ends. The CDR3 loop spans 15 amino acids. This CDR3 reads CASSQDRTGDEKLFF. The DNA for the CDR3 is TGCGCCAGCAGCCAAGACCGGACCGGGGATGAAAAACTGTTTTTT.

Remarks on this clone: Other DNA variants within this sample encode the same CDR3. The CDR3 nucleotides read TGCGCCAGCAGGGACAGCTCCTACGAGCAGTACTTC. Amino acids: CASRDSSYEQYF. The V and J genes are TRBV5-1 and TRBJ2-7; weak D call: TRBD1 (6 bases). Germline V lookup: CDR1 SGHRS, CDR2 YFSETQ. This CDR3 is built from 12 residues. Trimming took off 5 bases at V and 0 bases at J, with 6 bases between the two ends.

This chain joins TRBV7-9 and TRBJ2-3; 10 nucleotides agree with TRBD2. CDR3 length: 13 residues. Germline CDR1 SEHNR, CDR2 FQNEAQ (reference sequence). After removal of 5 bases from V and 6 bases from J, the junction contained 2 bases not matched to a gene. The CDR3 DNA sequence: TGTGCCAGCAGCCCGACTAGCGGGGATACGCAGTATTTT. The encoded protein is CASSPTSGDTQYF.

This clone was seen just once. The chain carries TRBV9 and TRBJ2-7; 9 nucleotides align to TRBD1. V lost 3 bases and J lost 4; bases outside the gene matches: 8. The CDR3 is made up of 15 amino acids. Germline CDR1 and CDR2: SGDLS and YYNGEE. The CDR3: CASSASGQGTYEQYF. The CDR3 DNA reads TGTGCCAGCAGCGCGTCGGGACAGGGTACATACGAGCAGTACTTC.

The chain has TRBV7-3 and TRBJ2-7; TRBD2 agrees at 7 bases. V was pared by 4 bases and J by 0 bases, with 6 bases of the junction left unmatched. CDR1 and CDR2 from the germline V gene are SGHTA and FQGTGA. The CDR3 has 15 amino acids. The CDR3 region is CASSSTGGSSYEQYF. CDR3 bases: TGTGCCAGCAGCTCAACGGGGGGAAGCTCCTACGAGCAGTACTTC.

This clone is a singleton in its sample. Relative to the germline gene, one junction end is altered; a read error may explain this. This rearrangement joins TRBV13 to TRBJ2-1; possibly TRBD1 or TRBD2 for D (6 bases each). Germline values: CDR1 PRHDT, CDR2 FYEKMQ (reference sequence). The CDR3 is 15 residues long. The CDR3 DNA reads TGTGCCAGCAGCGTAGGGGGGCCGTCCTACAATGAGCAGTTCTTC. Its protein is CASSVGGPSYNEQFF.

This chain connects TRBV4-2 to TRBJ2-5, with 8 bases identical to TRBD2. The CDR3 spans 14 residues. CDR1 and CDR2 from the germline V gene are LGHNA and YNFKEQ. V shed 4 bases and J 3 bases; nucleotides not matched to a gene: 4. The CDR3, as DNA: TGTGCCAGCAGCCCGACTAGCGACAAAGAGACCCAGTACTTC. It is translated as CASSPTSDKETQYF.

The rearrangement links TRBV5-6 to TRBJ1-5; a weak D match, TRBD1 (6 bases). The CDR3 loop spans 16 amino acids. Trimming took off 1 base at V and 9 bases at J, with 20 bases between the two ends. CDR1 is SGHDT and CDR2 is YYEEEE in the germline V gene. The DNA for the CDR3 is TGTGCCAGCAGCTTGTGGCAGGGGCCGCCGATTTGGCCCCAGCATTTT. It translates to CASSLWQGPPIWPQHF. The full variable domain, in which reference TRBV5-6 and TRBJ1-5 provide the parts outside the CDR3, is DAGVTQSPTHLIKTRGQQVTLRCSPKSGHDTVSWYQQALGQGPQFIFQYYEEEERQRGNFPDRFSGHQFPNYSSELNVNALLLGDSALYLCASSLWQGPPIWPQHFGDGTRLSIL.

The V gene is TRBV27, the J gene TRBJ1-2, with 8 bases lining up with TRBD1. In germline, CDR1 is MNHEY, CDR2 SMNVEV (reference sequence). The length of the CDR3 is 13 residues. V was clipped by 6 bases and J by 7 bases; unmatched bases: 7. CDR3 nucleotides: TGTGCCAGCAGAATAGGACAGGGTGGTGGCTACACCTTC. Its translation is CASRIGQGGGYTF.

The gene calls are TRBV27 and TRBJ2-4; tentatively, D is TRBD1 (5 bases). Trimming removed 0 bases at V and 5 bases at J, with 8 bases between. The germline CDR1 and CDR2 sequences are MNHEY and SMNVEV (reference sequence). The CDR3 has 14 residues. The CDR3 loop is CASSLSGAQNIQYF. The CDR3, as DNA: TGTGCCAGCAGTTTATCAGGGGCTCAAAACATTCAGTACTTC.

The chain couples TRBV7-9 to TRBJ2-2; 10 bases align to TRBD1. V gave up 7 bases and J gave up 7 bases; unmatched junction bases: 9. Germline loops: CDR1 SEHNR, CDR2 FQNEAQ (reference sequence). The CDR3 has 15 amino acids. DNA of the CDR3: TGTGCCAGCACCCTTGACAGGGGGCGAGACGGGGAGCTGTTTTTT. This translates into CASTLDRGRDGELFF.

The genes are TRBV12-5 and TRBJ2-1; 10 bases align to TRBD2. The ends lost 2 bases at V and 7 bases at J; junction bases unmatched: 11. Germline V gene data show CDR1 as LGHNT and CDR2 as FRNRAP. CDR3 size: 17 residues. CDR3 bases: TGTGCTAGTGGTTTGATCCAGCGGGGGGGCCAAATAAATGAGCAGTTCTTC. Its translation is CASGLIQRGGQINEQFF.

This rearrangement joins TRBV13 to TRBJ1-6; TRBD1 matches at 7 bases. Trimming removed 3 bases from V and 0 bases from J; junction bases left unmatched: 5. This CDR3 contains 17 residues. The V gene's germline CDR1 is PRHDT and CDR2 FYEKMQ (reference sequence). The CDR3 loop reads CASSLPRQGSYNSPLHF. The CDR3 DNA sequence: TGTGCCAGCAGCTTGCCAAGACAGGGCTCCTATAATTCACCCCTCCACTTT.

The chain recombines TRBV9 with TRBJ2-1, with 9 bases fitting TRBD2. This CDR3 region has 13 residues. Germline V gene data show CDR1 as SGDLS and CDR2 as YYNGEE. V lost 7 bases, J lost 7 bases, and 6 bases stayed unmatched. CDR3 nucleotide sequence: TGTGCCAGCCGGGGACTAGCAACGAATGAGCAGTTCTTC. Residues: CASRGLATNEQFF.

The chain employs TRBV9 and TRBJ1-1, with TRBD1 identical over 8 bases. The CDR3 has 15 residues. Germline V gene data show CDR1 as SGDLS and CDR2 as YYNGEE. Losses at the gene ends were 2 bases for V and 1 base for J; bases not matched to a gene: 4. The CDR3 spells CASSVWTGPNTEAFF. CDR3 nucleotides: TGTGCCAGCAGCGTCTGGACAGGGCCGAACACTGAAGCTTTCTTT.